This is a list of T cell receptor beta chains from one sample in a study of shared clonotypes between healthy human individuals. Profiled with immunoSEQ multiplex PCR; TCRdb holds only in-frame clones, not every one. The sample yields 1,500,000 or so clones, approximately 97% seen once. Sequenced: naive CD4+ T cells sorted from blood. Receptor source: a man between 25 and 39 years old in good health. CDR3s include the opening cysteine and the closing phenylalanine or tryptophan. D genes are given only for firm matches. Size values are once, few and many counts, or a class for expanded clones, and some rows have none.

v_gene: TRBV27
d_gene: TRBD1
abundance: .
j_gene: TRBJ2-1
CDR3aa: CASTRTGDYNEQFF
CDR3nt: TGTGCCAGCACCCGGACAGGGGATTACAATGAGCAGTTCTTC

v_gene: TRBV7-9
d_gene: .
abundance: .
j_gene: TRBJ1-2
CDR3aa: CASSFSSLGRGRGYTF
CDR3nt: TGTGCCAGCAGCTTCAGCAGTCTCGGCAGGGGACGAGGCTACACCTTC

v_gene: TRBV6-1
d_gene: .
abundance: .
j_gene: TRBJ2-1
CDR3aa: CASRRGSSYNEQFF
CDR3nt: TGTGCCAGCAGGCGAGGGAGCTCCTACAATGAGCAGTTCTTC

v_gene: TRBV28
d_gene: .
abundance: .
j_gene: TRBJ2-2
CDR3aa: CASSHGRINTGELFF
CDR3nt: TGTGCCAGCAGCCACGGGCGGATTAACACCGGGGAGCTGTTTTTT

v_gene: TRBV9
d_gene: TRBD2
abundance: .
j_gene: TRBJ2-5
CDR3aa: CASSEDLRLAGVETQYF
CDR3nt: TGTGCCAGCAGCGAAGACCTTCGACTAGCGGGAGTGGAGACCCAGTACTTC

v_gene: TRBV4-1
d_gene: TRBD1
abundance: .
j_gene: TRBJ2-2
CDR3aa: CASSPTPPSRDRSGELFF
CDR3nt: TGCGCCAGCAGCCCCACCCCTCCGTCCCGGGACAGGAGCGGGGAGCTGTTTTTT

v_gene: TRBV5-1
d_gene: .
abundance: .
j_gene: TRBJ2-5
CDR3aa: CASSLGGIEETQYF
CDR3nt: TGCGCCAGCAGCTTGGGAGGGATCGAGGAGACCCAGTACTTC

v_gene: TRBV6-5
d_gene: TRBD1
abundance: .
j_gene: TRBJ1-5
CDR3aa: CASRADRSGNQPQHF
CDR3nt: TGTGCCAGCAGAGCGGACAGGAGTGGCAATCAGCCCCAGCATTTT

v_gene: TRBV28
d_gene: TRBD2
abundance: .
j_gene: TRBJ2-7
CDR3aa: CASTSGRRYEQYF
CDR3nt: TGTGCCAGCACCAGCGGGAGACGGTACGAGCAGTACTTC

v_gene: TRBV28
d_gene: TRBD1
abundance: .
j_gene: TRBJ1-1
CDR3aa: CASRRTGNTEAFF
CDR3nt: TGTGCCAGCCGTCGGACAGGGAACACTGAAGCTTTCTTT

v_gene: TRBV29-1
d_gene: .
abundance: .
j_gene: TRBJ1-2
CDR3aa: CSVDTSNYGYTF
CDR3nt: TGCAGCGTTGATACCTCTAACTATGGCTACACCTTC

v_gene: TRBV7-9
d_gene: .
abundance: .
j_gene: TRBJ1-3
CDR3aa: CAILLPRGLSGNTIYF
CDR3nt: TGTGCCATACTTCTCCCCCGAGGTCTCTCTGGAAACACCATATATTTT

v_gene: TRBV6-5
d_gene: .
abundance: .
j_gene: TRBJ1-5
CDR3aa: CASSYYNQPQHF
CDR3nt: TGTGCCAGCAGTTATTACAATCAGCCCCAGCATTTT

v_gene: TRBV2
d_gene: .
abundance: .
j_gene: TRBJ2-3
CDR3aa: CASSLTDTQYF
CDR3nt: TGTGCCAGCAGTCTCACAGATACGCAGTATTTT

v_gene: TRBV29-1
d_gene: .
abundance: .
j_gene: TRBJ2-7
CDR3aa: CSVLQGPFYEQYF
CDR3nt: TGCAGCGTTCTCCAGGGGCCCTTTTACGAGCAGTACTTC

v_gene: TRBV7-3
d_gene: TRBD2
abundance: .
j_gene: TRBJ2-3
CDR3aa: CASSVIAGESTDTQYF
CDR3nt: TGTGCCAGCAGCGTAATAGCGGGAGAGTCGACAGATACGCAGTATTTT

v_gene: TRBV18
d_gene: .
abundance: .
j_gene: TRBJ2-7
CDR3aa: CASSIQSYGYEQYF
CDR3nt: TGTGCCAGCTCAATTCAATCGTACGGCTACGAGCAGTACTTC

v_gene: TRBV19
d_gene: .
abundance: .
j_gene: TRBJ2-3
CDR3aa: CASSMLRPSTDTQYF
CDR3nt: TGTGCCAGTAGTATGTTAAGGCCTAGCACAGATACGCAGTATTTT

v_gene: TRBV10-2
d_gene: .
abundance: .
j_gene: TRBJ1-4
CDR3aa: CATQYRKTNEKLFF
CDR3nt: TGCGCCACCCAGTACAGGAAAACTAATGAAAAACTGTTTTTT

v_gene: TRBV28
d_gene: TRBD1
abundance: .
j_gene: TRBJ1-3
CDR3aa: CASSMDRGGNTIYF
CDR3nt: TGTGCCAGCAGTATGGACAGGGGTGGAAACACCATATATTTT

v_gene: TRBV19
d_gene: TRBD1
abundance: .
j_gene: TRBJ1-2
CDR3aa: CASSMGQGILGYTF
CDR3nt: TGTGCCAGTAGTATGGGACAGGGGATTCTTGGCTACACCTTC

v_gene: TRBV28
d_gene: .
abundance: .
j_gene: TRBJ1-5
CDR3aa: CASSLWGGNQPQHF
CDR3nt: TGTGCCAGCAGTTTATGGGGGGGCAATCAGCCCCAGCATTTT

v_gene: TRBV30
d_gene: .
abundance: .
j_gene: TRBJ2-7
CDR3aa: CAWSPSYEQYF
CDR3nt: TGTGCCTGGAGTCCCTCCTACGAGCAGTACTTC

v_gene: TRBV2
d_gene: TRBD2
abundance: .
j_gene: TRBJ2-1
CDR3aa: CASSERTSGSLGHEQFF
CDR3nt: TGTGCCAGCAGTGAAAGGACTAGCGGGAGTTTGGGGCATGAGCAGTTCTTC

v_gene: TRBV7-8
d_gene: TRBD2
abundance: .
j_gene: TRBJ2-3
CDR3aa: CASSLSTSGSVVDTQYF
CDR3nt: TGTGCCAGCAGCTTATCGACTAGCGGGAGTGTAGTAGATACGCAGTATTTT

v_gene: TRBV6-5
d_gene: TRBD1
abundance: .
j_gene: TRBJ1-2
CDR3aa: CASSYAGQGITF
CDR3nt: TGTGCCAGCAGTTACGCGGGACAGGGGATCACCTTC

v_gene: TRBV5-1
d_gene: TRBD2
abundance: .
j_gene: TRBJ2-3
CDR3aa: CASRLAGNSDTQYF
CDR3nt: TGCGCCAGCAGACTAGCGGGGAACTCAGATACGCAGTATTTT

v_gene: TRBV18
d_gene: TRBD2
abundance: .
j_gene: TRBJ2-1
CDR3aa: CASSPPGGLAGYNEQFF
CDR3nt: TGTGCCAGCTCACCACCGGGGGGGCTAGCGGGATACAATGAGCAGTTCTTC

v_gene: TRBV15
d_gene: .
abundance: .
j_gene: TRBJ2-6
CDR3aa: CATSRIEPPGANVLTF
CDR3nt: TGTGCCACCAGCAGGATAGAGCCCCCTGGGGCCAACGTCCTGACTTTC

v_gene: TRBV13
d_gene: TRBD1
abundance: .
j_gene: TRBJ2-3
CDR3aa: CASSLGGQGGTDTQYF
CDR3nt: TGTGCCAGCAGCTTAGGTGGACAGGGGGGCACAGATACGCAGTATTTT

v_gene: TRBV11-3
d_gene: .
abundance: .
j_gene: TRBJ2-2
CDR3aa: CASSPHTGTGELFF
CDR3nt: TGTGCCAGCAGCCCGCACACGGGAACCGGGGAGCTGTTTTTT

v_gene: TRBV5-1
d_gene: .
abundance: .
j_gene: TRBJ2-7
CDR3aa: CASSLRSTGSYEQYF
CDR3nt: TGCGCCAGCAGCTTGCGGTCCACTGGATCCTACGAGCAGTACTTC

v_gene: TRBV11-2
d_gene: .
abundance: .
j_gene: TRBJ2-3
CDR3aa: CASSRGLTDTQYF
CDR3nt: TGTGCCAGCAGTCGGGGCCTAACAGATACGCAGTATTTT

v_gene: TRBV19
d_gene: .
abundance: .
j_gene: TRBJ1-3
CDR3aa: CASERAAGSLSGNTIYF
CDR3nt: TGTGCCAGTGAAAGGGCGGCAGGGTCCCTCTCCGGAAACACCATATATTTT

v_gene: TRBV11-2
d_gene: TRBD1
abundance: .
j_gene: TRBJ2-1
CDR3aa: CASSLAHRGNEQFF
CDR3nt: TGTGCCAGCAGCTTAGCCCACAGGGGCAATGAGCAGTTCTTC

v_gene: TRBV10-3
d_gene: TRBD1
abundance: once
j_gene: TRBJ1-2
CDR3aa: CAISESRDRGNYGYTF
CDR3nt: TGTGCCATCAGTGAGTCGAGGGACAGGGGAAACTATGGCTACACCTTC

v_gene: TRBV6-1
d_gene: TRBD2
abundance: .
j_gene: TRBJ2-3
CDR3aa: CARKKREGSTDTQYF
CDR3nt: TGTGCCAGGAAAAAGCGGGAGGGAAGCACAGATACGCAGTATTTT

v_gene: TRBV19
d_gene: .
abundance: .
j_gene: TRBJ1-2
CDR3aa: CASSILRRTSRGHPSGYTF
CDR3nt: TGTGCCAGTAGTATATTACGGCGTACCTCCCGTGGACATCCCTCGGGCTACACCTTC